These 24 T cell receptor beta chains were sequenced from one sample in a study of regulatory T cells in long-lasting Graves disease. Through Arm-PCR of CDR3 regions and iRepertoire HTBI primers, TCR beta libraries were built. Each CDR3 protein gets one entry after TCRdb re-called the multiplex PCR reads with MiXCR. The sample yields about 620,000 distinct CDR3 sequences, 16% seen once. Described time point: newly diagnosed GD, antithyroid drugs for less than 3 months. Researchers made the TCR library from RNA that was extracted from PBMCs. This sample also belongs to another study, concerning T cells in Graves' hyperthyroidism and ophthalmopathy.

Specimen: peripheral blood mononuclear cells (PBMCs), collected at new diagnosis, from a patient treated with antithyroid drugs. The receptors were gathered from a woman in her twenties or thirties with Graves disease.

This clonotype was recorded many times. This chain links TRBV24-1 with TRBJ1-5; 7 bases match TRBD1. The CDR3 has 16 residues. The V segment lost 4 bases and the J segment 4 bases; nucleotides outside the gene matches: 9. CDR1 is KGHDR, CDR2 SFDVKD, per germline. CDR3 nucleotides: TGTGCCACCAGTGACCCGCGGGGGACAGTAAATCAGCCCCAGCATTTT. Protein: CATSDPRGTVNQPQHF.

V and J are TRBV6-2 or TRBV6-3 and TRBJ2-1; 10 bases map to TRBD1. Per the germline V gene, CDR1 is MNHEY and CDR2 is SVGEGT. This CDR3 contains 16 residues. V shed 5 bases, J shed 7 bases, and the junction held 11 bases outside the gene matches. CDR3 DNA: TGTGCCAGCAGTCCCAGACAGGGGGCGCAGGTGAATGAGCAGTTCTTC. Amino acid sequence: CASSPRQGAQVNEQFF.

DNA for the CDR3: TGTGCCTGGACCATCACAGGGGGAGTAAGAACCGGGGAGCTGTTTTTT. Its translation is CAWTITGGVRTGELFF. The gene calls are TRBV30 and TRBJ2-2; 8 bases map to TRBD1. V dropped 4 bases and J dropped 5; count of bases not matched to a gene: 12. The CDR3 is made up of 16 amino acids. CDR1 is GTSNPN, CDR2 SVGIG, per germline (reference sequence).

This clonotype has at least ten counts. The chain joins TRBV29-1 to TRBJ2-7, with 10 bases aligning to TRBD2. CDR1 and CDR2 from the germline V gene are SQVTM and ANQGSEA. The V gene end was trimmed by 2 bases and the J gene end by 3 bases; junction bases not matched to a gene: 7. CDR3 size: 15 residues. The CDR3 nucleotides read TGCAGCGTTGAACAATTAGCGGGAGGCCACTACGAGCAGTACTTC. This translates into CSVEQLAGGHYEQYF.

This clonotype was seen repeatedly, ten times or more. CDR3 amino acids: CASRVQWTSTDTQYF. The CDR3 DNA is TGTGCCAGCAGGGTCCAGTGGACTAGCACAGATACGCAGTATTTT. This sequence joins TRBV28 and TRBJ2-3, with a possible D match to TRBD2 (5 bases). V was pared by 6 bases and J by 0 bases, with 13 bases between. Germline CDR1 reads MDHEN; CDR2 reads SYDVKM. CDR3 length: 15 amino acids.

Only one count was recorded for this clonotype. The rearrangement links TRBV20-1 to TRBJ2-1; 7 bases map to TRBD2. With 4 bases clipped from V and 3 bases from J, the junction kept 6 bases outside the gene matches. The CDR3 sequence is 14 residues long. CDR1 and CDR2 from the germline V gene are DFQATT and SNEGSKA (reference sequence). The CDR3 reads CSATLAEHYNEQFF. The CDR3 bases are TGCAGTGCTACTCTAGCGGAACACTACAATGAGCAGTTCTTC.

This clonotype was counted at least ten times. This chain links TRBV10-3 with TRBJ2-7; D unresolved. V lost 8 bases to trimming and J lost 3 bases, with 8 bases between them. The germline V gene has CDR1 ENHRY and CDR2 SYGVKD. The CDR3 extends over 11 amino acids. The CDR3 is CAIGTFYEQYF. CDR3 DNA: TGTGCCATCGGAACTTTCTACGAGCAGTACTTC.

The chain couples TRBV4-2 to TRBJ2-1; D could derive from TRBD1 or TRBD2 (5 bases each). The CDR3 contains 16 residues. CDR1 LGHNA and CDR2 YNFKEQ come from the germline V gene. V was clipped by 0 bases and J by 4 bases, with 13 bases between them. CDR3 residues: CASSQEGVDIYNEQFF. The CDR3 nucleotides are TGTGCCAGCAGCCAAGAGGGGGTGGATATATACAATGAGCAGTTCTTC.

This chain joins TRBV6-9 and TRBJ2-7; 12 bases line up with TRBD2. The germline V gene encodes CDR1 MNHGY and CDR2 SVAAGI. The V gene end was trimmed by 5 bases and the J gene end by 6 bases; junction bases not matched to a gene: 8. The CDR3 spans 15 residues. The chain's CDR3 is CASSGSSTSGGEQYF. CDR3 coding DNA: TGTGCCAGCAGTGGATCTTCGACTAGCGGGGGCGAGCAGTACTTC.

This clonotype has only a few counts. The V call is TRBV12-3 or TRBV12-4, the J call TRBJ2-1, with D possibly being TRBD1 (5 bases). The V and J ends lost 5 bases and 15 bases respectively, with 17 bases between them. The CDR3 contains 12 residues. CDR3 nucleotide sequence: TGTGCCAGCAGTAACGCGGAAGGGGTTCCGTTCTTC. Encoded protein: CASSNAEGVPFF.

This clonotype showed up many times. The chain uses TRBV28 and TRBJ2-3; TRBD2 agrees at 12 bases. V shed 6 bases, J shed 2 bases, and the junction held 6 bases outside the gene matches. Germline values: CDR1 MDHEN, CDR2 SYDVKM. The CDR3 consists of 16 residues. The CDR3 reads CASSLGTSGFTDTQYF. Written as DNA, the CDR3 is TGTGCCAGCAGCTTGGGGACTAGCGGGTTCACAGATACGCAGTATTTT.

J is TRBJ2-7 and V is TRBV7-2; weak D call: TRBD1 (5 bases). CDR3 length: 17 amino acids. Trimming took 5 bases from V and 2 from J, leaving 22 bases between them. Germline V gene data show CDR1 as SGHTA and CDR2 as FQGNSA. In nucleotides, the CDR3 is TGTGCCAGCAGCCTCTCCCAGGGAATTAGCTTCACCTACGAGCAGTACTTC. The encoded protein is CASSLSQGISFTYEQYF.

This clonotype was seen more than once but under ten times. The chain employs TRBV29-1 and TRBJ2-3; D gene ambiguous. The CDR3 is 13 residues long. Trimming removed 2 bases at V and 1 base at J, with 7 bases between. The germline CDR1 and CDR2 sequences are SQVTM and ANQGSEA. CDR3 amino acids: CSVELVGTDTQYF. The CDR3 DNA reads TGCAGCGTTGAACTCGTGGGCACAGATACGCAGTATTTT.

At least ten counts were recorded for this clonotype. This chain connects TRBV5-1 to TRBJ2-7; D assignment may be TRBD1 or TRBD2 (5 bases each). Germline CDR1 is SGHRS and CDR2 is YFSETQ. V lost 4 bases and J 6 bases, leaving 20 bases between the germline ends. CDR3 size: 15 residues. The CDR3 region is CASSGTDAQSLEQYF. The CDR3 coding sequence is TGCGCCAGCAGCGGGACGGACGCCCAGTCTCTCGAGCAGTACTTC. Filled out from reference TRBV5-1 and TRBJ2-7, the complete variable domain reads KAGVTQTPRYLIKTRGQQVTLSCSPISGHRSVSWYQQTPGQGLQFLFEYFSETQRNKGNFPGRFSGRQFSNSRSEMNVSTLELGDSALYLCASSGTDAQSLEQYFGPGTRLTVT.

V gene TRBV19 combines with J gene TRBJ2-1; 10 bases agree with TRBD1. Germline values: CDR1 LNHDA, CDR2 SQIVND (reference sequence). This CDR3 comprises 14 residues. Unmatched junction bases numbered 8, after V lost 10 bases and J lost 5 bases. DNA of the CDR3: TGTGCCACTTGGGACAGGGGCTGGGACAATGAGCAGTTCTTC. Translating it yields CATWDRGWDNEQFF. Full variable domain (remainder filled in from reference TRBV19 and TRBJ2-1): DGGITQSPKYLFRKEGQNVTLSCEQNLNHDAMYWYRQDPGQGLRLIYYSQIVNDFQKGDIAEGYSVSREKKESFPLTVTSAQKNPTAFYLCATWDRGWDNEQFFGPGTRLTVL.

This clonotype was counted ten times or more. CDR3 residues: CATSDYKETQYF. DNA of the CDR3: TGTGCCACCAGTGATTATAAAGAGACCCAGTACTTC. The chain combines TRBV24-1 with TRBJ2-5; D gene uncertain. Trimming left V 2 bases short and J 3 bases short, with 3 bases between. The CDR3 is 12 amino acids. Per germline, CDR1 KGHDR and CDR2 SFDVKD.

V is TRBV6-2 or TRBV6-3 and J is TRBJ1-5; D unresolved. The CDR3 extends over 14 amino acids. The germline V gene has CDR1 MNHEY and CDR2 SVGEGT. Trimming stripped 0 bases from V and 7 bases from J, with 10 bases between. CDR3 bases: TGTGCCAGCAGTTACTCAACCGAGGGCCAGCCCCAGCATTTT. It specifies CASSYSTEGQPQHF.

The chain employs TRBV6-1 and TRBJ1-6; D not certain. V lost 10 bases, J lost 7 bases, and 17 bases lay in between. This CDR3 is built from 14 residues. Germline CDR1 and CDR2: MNHNS and SASEGT. The DNA of the CDR3 is TGTGCCACCCAAAAGGGATTAACCAATTCACCCCTCCACTTT. Amino acids: CATQKGLTNSPLHF.

This clonotype was picked up many times. The rearrangement links TRBV28 to TRBJ2-1; a weak D match, TRBD1 (5 bases). With 3 bases removed from V and 7 bases from J, the gap between germline ends came to 16 bases. Per the germline V gene, CDR1 is MDHEN and CDR2 is SYDVKM. CDR3 size: 15 residues. CDR3 region: CASSFMQGYGNEQFF. The CDR3 region has the DNA TGTGCCAGCAGTTTTATGCAGGGTTATGGGAATGAGCAGTTCTTC. The variable domain in full, completed from reference TRBV28 and TRBJ2-1, reads DVKVTQSSRYLVKRTGEKVFLECVQDMDHENMFWYRQDPGLGLRLIYFSYDVKMKEKGDIPEGYSVSREKKERFSLILESASTNQTSMYLCASSFMQGYGNEQFFGPGTRLTVL.

This clonotype was seen more than once but under ten times. The chain has TRBV6-1 and TRBJ1-3; 7 bases are a match to TRBD1. The J segment lost 2 bases and the V segment lost 4 bases, leaving 5 bases of the junction unmatched. This CDR3 is 15 amino acids long. CDR1 is MNHNS and CDR2 is SASEGT in the germline V gene. CDR3 nucleotides: TGTGCCAGCAGTGGCGACAGGGTCCCTGGAAACACCATATATTTT. It encodes CASSGDRVPGNTIYF.

This clonotype occurred a few times. The rearrangement joins TRBV24-1 to TRBJ2-1; 10 bases align to TRBD2. Germline assignment: CDR1 KGHDR and CDR2 SFDVKD. The CDR3 loop spans 15 amino acids. After removal of 5 bases from V and 6 bases from J, the junction contained 6 bases not matched to a gene. CDR3 coding DNA: TGTGCCACCAGTGTCTCTAGCGGGAGAGCCAATGAGCAGTTCTTC. Its translation is CATSVSSGRANEQFF.

This clonotype was counted between two and nine times. V gene TRBV7-2 combines with J gene TRBJ2-3, with unresolved D. The CDR3 has 16 residues. Germline V gene lookup returns CDR1 SGHTA and CDR2 FQGNSA. Trimming shortened V by 8 bases and J by 4 bases, and 22 bases separated the two germline ends. CDR3 region: CASRKRPYPSADTQYF. The CDR3 DNA reads as TGTGCCAGCCGGAAGAGACCCTACCCAAGCGCAGATACGCAGTATTTT.

Many counts were recorded for this clonotype. The rearrangement links TRBV7-8 to TRBJ1-5; no definite D call. The length of the CDR3 is 18 residues. CDR1 and CDR2 from the germline V gene are SGHVS and FQNEAQ. Deletions cut 5 bases from V and 3 bases from J, with 23 bases between. CDR3 loop: CASSPEATGGGINQPQHF. CDR3 sequence (DNA): TGTGCCAGCAGCCCCGAAGCGACCGGAGGCGGAATCAATCAGCCCCAGCATTTT. Full variable domain (remainder filled in from reference TRBV7-8 and TRBJ1-5): GAGVSQSPRYKVAKRGQDVALRCDPISGHVSLFWYQQALGQGPEFLTYFQNEAQLDKSGLPSDRFFAERPEGSVSTLKIQRTQQEDSAVYLCASSPEATGGGINQPQHFGDGTRLSIL.

As concerns this clonotype: A much bigger clone sits one base away, suggesting this may be a read error. The V gene is TRBV7-2, the J gene TRBJ2-4; the D gene is possibly TRBD2 (6 bases). The CDR3 runs to 17 residues. V was pared by 0 bases and J by 13 bases, with 25 bases between. CDR1 SGHTA and CDR2 FQGNSA come from the germline V gene. CDR3 nucleotide sequence: TGTGCCAGCAGCTTAGCGGAGGGGTCCCTCGGCTACAATGAGCAGTACTTC. This codes for CASSLAEGSLGYNEQYF.